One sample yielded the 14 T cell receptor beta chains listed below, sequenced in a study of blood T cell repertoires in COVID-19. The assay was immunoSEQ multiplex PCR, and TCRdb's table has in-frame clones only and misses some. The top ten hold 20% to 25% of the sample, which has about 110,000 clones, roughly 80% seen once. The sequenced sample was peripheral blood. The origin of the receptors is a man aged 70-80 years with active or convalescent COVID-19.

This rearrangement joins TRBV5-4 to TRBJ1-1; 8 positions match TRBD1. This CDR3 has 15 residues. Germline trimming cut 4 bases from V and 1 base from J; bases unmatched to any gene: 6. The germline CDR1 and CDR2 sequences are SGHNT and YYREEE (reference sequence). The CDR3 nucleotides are TGTGCCAGCAGCGTCTACAGGGGGGCGAACACTGAAGCTTTCTTT. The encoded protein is CASSVYRGANTEAFF.

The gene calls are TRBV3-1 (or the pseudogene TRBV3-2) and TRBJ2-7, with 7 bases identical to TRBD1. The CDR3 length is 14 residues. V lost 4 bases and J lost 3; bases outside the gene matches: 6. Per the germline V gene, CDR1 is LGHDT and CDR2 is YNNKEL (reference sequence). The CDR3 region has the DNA TGTGCCAGCAGCCCTACAGGGGCAGTCTACGAGCAGTACTTC. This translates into CASSPTGAVYEQYF.

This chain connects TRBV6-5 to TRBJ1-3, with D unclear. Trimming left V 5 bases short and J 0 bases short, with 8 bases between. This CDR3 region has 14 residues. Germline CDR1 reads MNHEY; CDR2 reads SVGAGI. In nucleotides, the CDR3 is TGTGCCAGCAGTCAGGCCTACTCTGGAAACACCATATATTTT. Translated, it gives CASSQAYSGNTIYF.

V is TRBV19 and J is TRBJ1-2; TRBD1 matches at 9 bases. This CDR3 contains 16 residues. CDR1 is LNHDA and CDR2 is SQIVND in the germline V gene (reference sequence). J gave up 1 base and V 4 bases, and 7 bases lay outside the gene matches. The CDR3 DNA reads TGTGCCAGTAGTAGAAGCGGGACAGGGATTAACTATGGCTACACCTTC. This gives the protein CASSRSGTGINYGYTF.

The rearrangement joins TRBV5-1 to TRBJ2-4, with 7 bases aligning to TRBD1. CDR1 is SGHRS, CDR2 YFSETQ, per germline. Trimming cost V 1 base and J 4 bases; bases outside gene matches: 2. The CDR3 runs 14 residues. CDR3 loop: CASSLLGQKNIQYF. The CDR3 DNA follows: TGCGCCAGCAGCTTGCTGGGACAGAAAAACATTCAGTACTTC.

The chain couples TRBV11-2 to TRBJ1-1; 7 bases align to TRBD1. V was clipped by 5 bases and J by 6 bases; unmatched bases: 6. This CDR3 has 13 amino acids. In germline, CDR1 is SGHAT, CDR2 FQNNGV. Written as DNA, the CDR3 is TGTGCCAGCAGCATTAACAGGGGCCCTGAAGCTTTCTTT. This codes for CASSINRGPEAFF.

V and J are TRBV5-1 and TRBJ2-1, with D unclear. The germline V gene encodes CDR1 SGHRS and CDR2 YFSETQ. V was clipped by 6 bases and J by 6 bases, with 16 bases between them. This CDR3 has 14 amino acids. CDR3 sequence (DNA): TGCGCCAGCACTAAAACTGCAGGTGGCAATGAGCAGTTCTTC. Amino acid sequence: CASTKTAGGNEQFF.

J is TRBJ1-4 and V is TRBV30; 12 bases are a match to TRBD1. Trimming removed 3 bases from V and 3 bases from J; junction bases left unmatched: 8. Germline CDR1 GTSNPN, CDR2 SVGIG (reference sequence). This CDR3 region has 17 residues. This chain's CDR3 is CAWSGTGGTAANEKLFF. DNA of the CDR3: TGTGCCTGGAGCGGGACAGGGGGCACGGCAGCTAATGAAAAACTGTTTTTT.

DNA of the CDR3: TGTGCCAGCAGCCAGAGATGGGACAGGGCTGGTGGCTACACCTTC. It is translated as CASSQRWDRAGGYTF. The chain links TRBV2 to TRBJ1-2, with 9 bases lining up with TRBD1. V trimming: 6 bases; J trimming: 7 bases; junction bases outside the gene matches: 12. CDR1 is SNHLY and CDR2 is FYNNEI in the germline V gene. This CDR3 spans 15 amino acids.

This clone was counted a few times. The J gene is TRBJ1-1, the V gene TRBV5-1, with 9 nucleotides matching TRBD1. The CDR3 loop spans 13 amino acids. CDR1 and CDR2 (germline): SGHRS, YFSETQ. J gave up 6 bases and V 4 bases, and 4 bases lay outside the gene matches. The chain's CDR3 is CASSLGTGPEAFF. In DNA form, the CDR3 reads TGCGCCAGCAGCCTGGGGACAGGGCCTGAAGCTTTCTTT.

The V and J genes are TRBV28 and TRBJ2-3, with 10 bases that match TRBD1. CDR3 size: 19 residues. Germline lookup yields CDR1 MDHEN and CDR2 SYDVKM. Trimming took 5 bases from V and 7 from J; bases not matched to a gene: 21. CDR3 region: CASSRTGGVGGRSRNTQYF. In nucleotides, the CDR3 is TGTGCCAGCAGTCGGACAGGGGGAGTGGGCGGGAGGTCCAGAAATACGCAGTATTTT.

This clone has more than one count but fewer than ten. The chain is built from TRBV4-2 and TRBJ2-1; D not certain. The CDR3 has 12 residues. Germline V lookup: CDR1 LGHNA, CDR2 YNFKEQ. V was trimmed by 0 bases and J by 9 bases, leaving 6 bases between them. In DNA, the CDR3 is TGTGCCAGCAGCCAAGATGGGCGTGAGCAGTTCTTC. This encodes CASSQDGREQFF.

Here the CDR3 reads CASSLVTGGGHEQFF. The DNA of the CDR3 is TGTGCCAGCAGCTTGGTCACAGGGGGCGGCCATGAGCAGTTCTTC. The chain combines TRBV5-4 with TRBJ2-1; 9 positions agree with TRBD1. Germline-derived CDR1 and CDR2 are SGHNT and YYREEE (reference sequence). After removal of 0 bases from V and 8 bases from J, the junction contained 6 bases not matched to a gene. CDR3 size: 15 residues.

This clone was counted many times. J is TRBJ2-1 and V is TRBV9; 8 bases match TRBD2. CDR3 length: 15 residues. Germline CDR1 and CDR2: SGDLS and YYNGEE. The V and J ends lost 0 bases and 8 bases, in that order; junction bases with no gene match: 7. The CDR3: CASSVAGGPYDEQFF. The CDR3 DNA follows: TGTGCCAGCAGCGTAGCGGGAGGGCCTTACGATGAGCAGTTCTTC.